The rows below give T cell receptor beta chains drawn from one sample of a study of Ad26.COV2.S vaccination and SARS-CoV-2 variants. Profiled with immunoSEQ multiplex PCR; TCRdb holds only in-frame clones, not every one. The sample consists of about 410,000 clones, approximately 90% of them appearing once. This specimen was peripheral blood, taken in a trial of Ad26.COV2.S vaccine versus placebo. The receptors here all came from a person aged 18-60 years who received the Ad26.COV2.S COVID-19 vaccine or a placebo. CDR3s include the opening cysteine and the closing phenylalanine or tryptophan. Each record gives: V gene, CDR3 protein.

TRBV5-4,CASSLESEPSYEQYF
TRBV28,CASTTLTGFNTEAFF
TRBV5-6,CASSLGATNTGELFF
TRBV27,CASKNRGDEQFF
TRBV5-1,CASSLMPGSDGYTF
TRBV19,CASSAGQGYEQYF
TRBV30,CAWSTGSGINQPQHF
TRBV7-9,CASSLDRAASTGELFF
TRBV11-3,CASSRAGTENTEAFF
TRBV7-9,CASSREVRYSGNTIYF